This T cell receptor (beta chain) was identified during a study of blood T cell repertoires in COVID-19. In the study overall: Italy, Spain and the United States were the sources of the convalescent and acute COVID-19 samples.

TCRdb's table, derived via immunoSEQ multiplex PCR, lists solely in-frame clones and lacks some. Among a few hundred thousand clones listed, roughly 87% were seen once. Participant ages covered roughly 18 to 89 years across about 25 US areas. Researchers sorted participants into cohorts using their self-reported clinical history. Symptom resolution, clearance, or two negative PCRs marked the recovered donors of Cohort 3. CDR1 is SGDLS, CDR2 YYNGEE, per germline. The CDR3 extends over 15 amino acids. The V end was cut by 3 bases, the J end by 1 base, with 12 bases between. V and J are TRBV9 and TRBJ2-3; tentatively, D is TRBD2 (7 bases). The receptor was isolated from a woman aged 25 to 39 who had recovered from COVID-19. Specimen: PBMCs or T cells enriched from blood (not recorded which). CDR3 nucleotide sequence: TGTGCCAGCAGCGAGGGGGGGTACGGCACAGATACGCAGTATTTT. It codes for CASSEGGYGTDTQYF.